These T cell receptor beta chains were read from a single sample in a study of blood T cell repertoires in COVID-19. Produced via immunoSEQ multiplex PCR; TCRdb's table is partial and in-frame only. The sample records approximately 230,000 clones, around four fifths being singletons. Specimen: peripheral blood. The receptors stem from an elderly man with acute or convalescent COVID-19. Both conserved end residues are part of each CDR3. D genes are given only for firm matches. Expanded clones get a size class; other rows say once, few or many, or leave the size out.

v_gene	len	d_gene	abundance	j_gene	CDR3aa	CDR3nt
TRBV5-3	12	NA	NA	TRBJ2-3	CARRQSCDTQYF	TGTGCCAGAAGACAGAGCTGTGATACGCAGTATTTT
TRBV10-1	19	TRBD1	NA	TRBJ1-4	CASSEGPGQGRRINEKLFF	TGCGCCAGCAGCGAGGGACCGGGACAGGGGCGACGAATTAATGAAAAACTGTTTTTT
TRBV19	15	NA	NA	TRBJ2-3	CASSIDTASTDTQYF	TGTGCCAGTAGTATAGACACAGCTAGCACAGATACGCAGTATTTT
TRBV3-1/TRBV3-2	14	TRBD1	NA	TRBJ1-2	CASSVRTGRGGYTF	TGTGCCAGCAGCGTCCGGACAGGGCGTGGAGGCTACACCTTC
TRBV7-3	13	TRBD1	NA	TRBJ2-5	CASSYGTGETQYF	TGTGCCAGCAGCTACGGGACAGGGGAGACCCAGTACTTC
TRBV19	17	NA	NA	TRBJ2-5	CASSVRSSARYQETQYF	TGTGCCAGTAGTGTTAGGTCTAGCGCCCGATACCAAGAGACCCAGTACTTC
TRBV20-1	14	NA	NA	TRBJ2-1	CSASRLQPYNEQFF	TGCAGTGCTAGTCGACTACAACCCTACAATGAGCAGTTCTTC
TRBV5-1	15	TRBD1	NA	TRBJ2-3	CASSLGGTGTDTQYF	TGCGCCAGCAGCTTGGGAGGGACAGGCACAGATACGCAGTATTTT
TRBV29-1	12	NA	NA	TRBJ2-3	CSVDPSTDTQYF	TGCAGCGTTGACCCAAGCACAGATACGCAGTATTTT
TRBV19	13	NA	NA	TRBJ2-4	CASSIPRADIQYF	TGTGCCAGTAGTATCCCCAGGGCGGACATTCAGTACTTC
TRBV5-1	14	NA	NA	TRBJ2-1	CASSLEPNLGEQFF	TGCGCCAGCAGCTTGGAGCCGAACCTGGGCGAGCAGTTCTTC
TRBV19	14	TRBD2	NA	TRBJ2-1	CASTMGGRANEQFF	TGTGCCAGTACCATGGGCGGGAGAGCCAATGAGCAGTTCTTC
TRBV4-1	15	NA	few	TRBJ1-3	CASSQVVTEGPTSYF	TGCGCCAGCAGCCAAGTAGTCACCGAGGGCCCTACTTCTTATTTT
TRBV28	13	NA	once	TRBJ1-1	CASTSYPGTEAFF	TGTGCCAGCACCTCATACCCCGGCACTGAAGCTTTCTTT
TRBV3-1/TRBV3-2	13	NA	NA	TRBJ1-4	CASSQVRDEKLFF	TGTGCCAGCAGCCAAGTTCGGGATGAAAAACTGTTTTTT
TRBV10-3	13	NA	NA	TRBJ1-3	CAISESPAHTIYF	TGTGCCATCAGTGAGTCCCCAGCGCACACCATATATTTT
TRBV28	15	NA	NA	TRBJ2-6	CASSLFGAGANVLTF	TGTGCCAGCAGTTTGTTCGGGGCTGGGGCCAACGTCCTGACTTTC
TRBV3-1/TRBV3-2	16	TRBD1	NA	TRBJ1-4	CASSPVSGTGSEKLFF	TGTGCCAGCAGCCCCGTTTCCGGGACAGGGAGTGAAAAACTGTTTTTT
TRBV7-9	19	TRBD2	many	TRBJ2-3	CASSTDPSGRATSTDTQYF	TGTGCCAGCAGCACGGACCCTAGCGGGAGGGCAACTAGCACAGATACGCAGTATTTT
TRBV28	14	NA	NA	TRBJ1-3	CASGGGRGRNTIYF	TGTGCCAGCGGAGGGGGGAGGGGAAGAAACACCATATATTTT
TRBV28	14	NA	NA	TRBJ1-6	CASLQGQVNSPLHF	TGTGCCAGCCTTCAAGGACAAGTTAATTCACCCCTCCACTTT
TRBV6-5	13	NA	NA	TRBJ2-7	CASSYRQSYEQYF	TGTGCCAGCAGTTACCGACAGAGCTACGAGCAGTACTTC
TRBV28	12	NA	NA	TRBJ1-2	CASRPGWWGYTF	TGTGCCAGTAGACCCGGGTGGTGGGGCTACACCTTC
TRBV5-4	15	NA	NA	TRBJ2-7	CASSLGGRTTYEQYF	TGTGCCAGCAGCTTAGGTGGGAGGACTACCTACGAGCAGTACTTC
TRBV7-6	16	TRBD2	NA	TRBJ2-3	CASSASTSGSTDTQYF	TGTGCCAGCAGCGCCTCCACTAGCGGGAGCACAGATACGCAGTATTTT
TRBV5-1	15	NA	NA	TRBJ2-5	CASSLVQGTIRTQYF	TGCGCCAGCAGCTTGGTTCAGGGGACTATCCGGACCCAGTACTTC
TRBV2	14	TRBD1	NA	TRBJ1-3	CASSRQGSGNTIYF	TGTGCCAGCAGTCGACAGGGATCTGGAAACACCATATATTTT
TRBV7-3	14	TRBD1	once	TRBJ2-7	CASSSTGLSNEQYF	TGTGCCAGCAGCTCGACAGGGTTGAGCAACGAGCAGTACTTC
TRBV6-6	15	TRBD1	NA	TRBJ2-1	CASRGQGASLNEQFF	TGTGCCAGCCGGGGACAGGGGGCCTCACTCAATGAGCAGTTCTTC
TRBV7-9	15	TRBD1	NA	TRBJ1-2	CASSSWDRQFYGYTF	TGTGCCAGCAGCTCGTGGGACAGGCAATTCTATGGCTACACCTTC
TRBV2	15	NA	NA	TRBJ2-3	CASSEAGQALDTQYF	TGTGCCAGCAGTGAAGCGGGGCAGGCGCTAGATACGCAGTATTTT
TRBV5-1	17	TRBD1	NA	TRBJ1-2	CASSLQGAKPSNYGYTF	TGCGCCAGCAGCTTACAGGGGGCAAAGCCATCTAACTATGGCTACACCTTC
TRBV28	15	NA	NA	TRBJ2-7	CASSLGGAPYYEQYF	TGTGCCAGCAGTTTAGGTGGGGCGCCGTATTACGAGCAGTACTTC
TRBV10-3	14	TRBD1	few	TRBJ1-1	CATTGTEMNTEAFF	TGTGCCACCACCGGGACAGAGATGAACACTGAAGCTTTCTTT
TRBV7-2	14	TRBD2	NA	TRBJ2-3	CASRSGGSRDTQYF	TGTGCCAGCAGAAGTGGCGGGAGCCGGGATACGCAGTATTTT
TRBV3-1/TRBV3-2	14	NA	NA	TRBJ1-1	CASTKRGSNTEAFF	TGTGCCAGCACCAAAAGGGGTTCGAACACTGAAGCTTTCTTT
TRBV19	14	TRBD1	NA	TRBJ2-4	CATQGELAKNIQYF	TGTGCCACCCAGGGGGAGTTGGCCAAAAACATTCAGTACTTC
TRBV5-4	14	NA	NA	TRBJ1-2	CASSLNRDNYGYTF	TGTGCCAGCAGCTTGAACAGGGATAACTATGGCTACACCTTC
TRBV5-1	15	NA	NA	TRBJ1-3	CASSLAGGGGNTIYF	TGCGCCAGCAGCTTGGCGGGAGGCGGCGGAAACACCATATATTTT
TRBV6-5	14	TRBD1	NA	TRBJ2-7	CAAGRQGARYEQYF	TGTGCCGCGGGGAGACAGGGGGCAAGGTACGAGCAGTACTTC
TRBV6-5	11	NA	NA	TRBJ1-1	CASRTTERAFF	TGTGCCAGCAGAACGACAGAGCGAGCTTTCTTT
TRBV2	17	NA	NA	TRBJ2-7	CASRLQQSPTYHYEQYF	TGTGCCAGCCGATTACAACAGAGTCCGACATACCACTACGAGCAGTACTTC
TRBV29-1	14	NA	NA	TRBJ2-2	CSVVGHLNTGELFF	TGCAGCGTTGTGGGACACCTGAACACCGGGGAGCTGTTTTTT